These 32 T cell receptor beta chains originate from one sample sequenced in a study of shared clonotypes between healthy human individuals. TCRdb keeps only in-frame clones here, not all; method: immunoSEQ multiplex PCR. The sample has roughly 2,000,000 clones; approximately 94% are singletons. Naive CD8 isolation took CD45RO-negative cells positively selected for CCR7 and excluded terminally differentiated effector memory CD45RA+ cells. Sequencing was performed on naive CD8+ T cells sorted from blood. Source of these receptors: a man between 18 and 35 years old in good health.

This clone is a singleton in its sample. The rearrangement joins TRBV23-1 to TRBJ1-1; weak D call: TRBD1 (6 bases). TRBV23-1 is known as an ORF, though its function is uncertain. This CDR3 region has 14 residues. Trimming stripped 4 bases from V and 1 base from J, with 10 bases between. The CDR3 DNA reads TGCGCCAGCAGTCTCAGGGGAGGGAACACTGAAGCTTTCTTT. This codes for CASSLRGGNTEAFF.

The rearrangement links TRBV7-9 to TRBJ2-4; D possibly uses TRBD1 or TRBD2 (6 bases each). Between the trimmed V and J ends, which lost 8 bases and 5 bases, there was a span of 13 bases. The CDR3 spans 13 residues. Germline assignment: CDR1 SEHNR and CDR2 FQNEAQ (reference sequence). The CDR3 loop is CASSGGSQNIQYF. In DNA form, the CDR3 reads TGTGCCAGCTCCGGGGGCTCCCAAAACATTCAGTACTTC. The full variable domain, rest sourced from reference TRBV7-9 and TRBJ2-4, is DTGVSQNPRHKITKRGQNVTFRCDPISEHNRLYWYRQTLGQGPEFLTYFQNEAQLEKSRLLSDRFSAERPKGSFSTLEIQRTEQGDSAMYLCASSGGSQNIQYFGAGTRLSVL.

In its sample, this clone was seen once. The chain combines TRBV28 with TRBJ1-2; D remains unclear. This CDR3 is built from 15 residues. Trimming left V 3 bases short and J 3 bases short, with 14 bases between. Germline V gene sequence: CDR1 MDHEN, CDR2 SYDVKM. The CDR3 DNA reads as TGTGCCAGCAGTTTCTGGACGGTCGAACACTATGGCTACACCTTC. Protein: CASSFWTVEHYGYTF.

This clone was seen a single time. This chain uses TRBV20-1 with TRBJ2-7, with D hard to call. The V end was cut by 5 bases, the J end by 5 bases, with 10 bases between. The CDR3 covers 11 residues. Germline loops: CDR1 DFQATT, CDR2 SNEGSKA (reference sequence). The CDR3 sequence: CSAGFLNEQYF. In DNA form, the CDR3 reads TGCAGTGCTGGATTCCTTAACGAGCAGTACTTC.

This chain's CDR3 is CASSMDGNYGYTF. The CDR3 DNA reads TGTGCCAGCAGCATGGACGGCAACTATGGCTACACCTTC. The chain is built from TRBV5-4 and TRBJ1-2; D is unresolved. This CDR3 is built from 13 residues. V was pared by 4 bases and J by 2 bases, with 9 bases between. CDR1 SGHNT and CDR2 YYREEE come from the germline V gene (reference sequence). Full variable domain (missing parts from reference TRBV5-4 and TRBJ1-2): ETGVTQSPTHLIKTRGQQVTLRCSSQSGHNTVSWYQQALGQGPQFIFQYYREEENGRGNFPPRFSGLQFPNYSSELNVNALELDDSALYLCASSMDGNYGYTFGSGTRLTVV.

The chain has TRBV30 and TRBJ1-2; a weak D match, TRBD1 (5 bases). V was clipped by 6 bases and J by 5 bases, with 19 bases between them. The CDR3 covers 14 residues. Germline CDR1 reads GTSNPN; CDR2 reads SVGIG (reference sequence). The CDR3, as DNA: TGTGCCTGCGAATCCCCGGGGCCCTCTTATGGCTACACCTTC. Its translation: CACESPGPSYGYTF.

The rearrangement links TRBV6-5 to TRBJ1-6; 8 bases line up with TRBD1. With 4 bases clipped from V and 5 bases from J, the junction kept 4 bases outside the gene matches. Per the germline V gene, CDR1 is MNHEY and CDR2 is SVGAGI. The CDR3 is 15 residues long. As DNA, the CDR3 is TGTGCCAGCAGTTTCGGACAGGGTAATAATTCACCCCTCCACTTT. It yields the protein CASSFGQGNNSPLHF.

The chain carries TRBV5-1 and TRBJ2-7, with 9 nucleotides matching TRBD1. CDR3 size: 17 residues. With V trimmed by 0 bases and J by 1 base, 8 bases remained unmatched. CDR1 and CDR2 (germline): SGHRS, YFSETQ. This chain's CDR3 is CASSLGEGTGRSYEQYF. In nucleotides, the CDR3 is TGCGCCAGCAGCTTGGGGGAAGGGACAGGGAGATCCTACGAGCAGTACTTC.

CDR3 region: CASGSDQGLENEKLFF. In DNA, the CDR3 is TGTGCTAGTGGTTCCGATCAGGGCTTAGAGAATGAAAAACTGTTTTTT. The chain carries TRBV12-5 and TRBJ1-4; a weak D match, TRBD1 (5 bases). The length of the CDR3 is 16 residues. Trimming took off 4 bases at V and 5 bases at J, with 17 bases between the two ends. The germline CDR1 and CDR2 sequences are LGHNT and FRNRAP.

This chain joins TRBV5-6 and TRBJ1-1; a weak D match, TRBD1 (5 bases). V dropped 4 bases and J dropped 1 base, with 11 bases sitting between them. Germline-derived CDR1 and CDR2 are SGHDT and YYEEEE. The CDR3 is 14 residues long. In DNA form, the CDR3 reads TGTGCCAGCAGCGGGGACGGTTGGAACACTGAAGCTTTCTTT. This encodes CASSGDGWNTEAFF.

The gene calls are TRBV29-1 and TRBJ1-1; the D gene is possibly TRBD1 (5 bases). CDR1 and CDR2 (germline): SQVTM, ANQGSEA. The CDR3 sequence is 16 residues long. V lost 8 bases and J lost 4, with 26 bases in between. The CDR3 coding sequence is TGCAGCTTCCGAGACAGCTACCTTGCCGGGAGCACTGAAGCTTTCTTT. This sequence encodes CSFRDSYLAGSTEAFF.

This clone appeared once. The J gene is TRBJ1-5, the V gene TRBV28; D is undetermined. This CDR3 has 13 amino acids. Between the trimmed V and J ends, which lost 6 bases and 6 bases, there was a span of 12 bases. Germline CDR1 MDHEN, CDR2 SYDVKM. The CDR3 sequence is CASSPAMGQPQHF. The DNA of the CDR3 is TGTGCCAGCAGCCCCGCTATGGGTCAGCCCCAGCATTTT.

The chain carries TRBV4-3 and TRBJ2-1; TRBD2 matches at 8 bases. V shed 4 bases and J 2 bases; nucleotides not matched to a gene: 7. The CDR3 totals 16 residues. Germline lookup yields CDR1 LGHNA and CDR2 YSLEER. CDR3 nucleotides: TGCGCCAGCAGCCGACAACTAGCGGCTGCCTACAATGAGCAGTTCTTC. Residues: CASSRQLAAAYNEQFF.

J is TRBJ1-5 and V is TRBV19, with D possibly being TRBD1 (6 bases). The CDR3 consists of 14 residues. Trimming cost V 1 base and J 7 bases, with 11 bases left between them. Germline-derived CDR1 and CDR2 are LNHDA and SQIVND (reference sequence). This CDR3 reads CASSIGTEEQPQHF. The CDR3 coding sequence is TGTGCCAGTAGTATAGGGACAGAAGAACAGCCCCAGCATTTT.

This chain links TRBV7-9 with TRBJ1-6, with a possible D match to TRBD1 (5 bases). This CDR3 contains 14 residues. CDR1 is SEHNR, CDR2 FQNEAQ, per germline (reference sequence). V lost 5 bases, J lost 6 bases, and 11 bases lay in between. This chain's CDR3 is CASSPLGLNSPLHF. For the CDR3, the DNA is TGTGCCAGCAGCCCCTTGGGACTTAATTCACCCCTCCACTTT.

On this clone itself: This CDR3 is missing its conserved last phenylalanine or tryptophan, likely due to a read error. No DNA is shown, since the ends of the CDR3 on it are uncertain; the CDR3 is the one TCRdb lists. The rearrangement joins TRBV28 to TRBJ2-7; TRBD2 reflects the table's D call only, with no check against the DNA. The CDR3 is 13 residues long, ends included. Germline V gene data show CDR1 as MDHEN and CDR2 as SYDVKM. The chain's CDR3 is CASSPSEGSGPSL.

J is TRBJ2-7 and V is TRBV11-2, with 7 bases lining up with TRBD1. Germline V gene sequence: CDR1 SGHAT, CDR2 FQNNGV. V lost 5 bases, J lost 4 bases, and 8 bases stayed unmatched. The CDR3 has 14 amino acids. CDR3 nucleotide sequence: TGTGCCAGCAGCGGATGGGGACAGCCATACGAGCAGTACTTC. It translates to CASSGWGQPYEQYF.

The chain is built from TRBV7-9 and TRBJ2-7; D is undetermined. The CDR3 runs 12 residues. Trimming removed 4 bases from V and 3 bases from J, with 7 bases in between. The germline gives CDR1 SEHNR, CDR2 FQNEAQ (reference sequence). Written as DNA, the CDR3 is TGTGCCAGCAGCTACAGTCTCTACGAGCAGTACTTC. Its translation: CASSYSLYEQYF.

This chain joins TRBV27 and TRBJ1-2, with a possible D match to TRBD1 (5 bases). Germline lookup yields CDR1 MNHEY and CDR2 SMNVEV (reference sequence). This CDR3 has 13 amino acids. V lost 8 bases and J 5 bases, leaving 15 bases between the germline ends. CDR3 nucleotide sequence: TGTGCCAGCTCCACGGGCCAGGGATATGGCTACACCTTC. Translating gives CASSTGQGYGYTF.

The chain recombines TRBV11-2 with TRBJ1-6, with a possible D match to TRBD1 (6 bases). CDR1 is SGHAT, CDR2 FQNNGV, per germline. Trimming shortened V by 2 bases and J by 8 bases, and 16 bases separated the two germline ends. This CDR3 has 16 residues. The CDR3 sequence is CASSLWWGRGHSPLHF. CDR3 coding DNA: TGTGCCAGCAGCTTATGGTGGGGCAGGGGACATTCACCCCTCCACTTT.

In this sample, this clone turned up once. This rearrangement joins TRBV27 to TRBJ1-2; 7 bases line up with TRBD1. The germline gives CDR1 MNHEY, CDR2 SMNVEV (reference sequence). Unmatched junction bases numbered 11, after V lost 2 bases and J lost 8 bases. The CDR3 covers 15 residues. CDR3 residues: CASSLTGTAYTGYTF. The CDR3 DNA reads as TGTGCCAGCAGTTTAACCGGGACAGCTTATACGGGCTACACCTTC.

This chain connects TRBV11-3 to TRBJ1-1; TRBD1 matches 7 bases. CDR1 and CDR2 from the germline V gene are SGHNT and YENEEA. The CDR3 is 14 amino acids. Germline trimming cut 5 bases from V and 4 bases from J; bases unmatched to any gene: 7. This CDR3 is CASSPTGESTEAFF. The CDR3 DNA sequence: TGTGCCAGCAGCCCTACAGGGGAGAGCACTGAAGCTTTCTTT.

The rearrangement joins TRBV27 to TRBJ2-7; 7 positions match TRBD1. With 5 bases clipped from V and 3 bases from J, the junction kept 7 bases outside the gene matches. Germline V gives CDR1 MNHEY, CDR2 SMNVEV (reference sequence). The CDR3 length is 14 residues. The CDR3 region has the DNA TGTGCCAGCAGTCCAGCGACAGGGAACTACGAGCAGTACTTC. Translating gives CASSPATGNYEQYF.

The chain's CDR3 is CASSTEVGGSSYEQYF. DNA for the CDR3: TGCGCCAGCAGCACGGAGGTGGGCGGGAGCTCCTACGAGCAGTACTTC. The rearrangement uses TRBV5-1 and TRBJ2-7, with TRBD2 matching 7 bases. J gave up 0 bases and V 4 bases, and 10 bases lay outside the gene matches. The CDR3 has 16 residues. In germline, CDR1 is SGHRS, CDR2 YFSETQ. The full variable domain, completed using reference TRBV5-1 and TRBJ2-7, is KAGVTQTPRYLIKTRGQQVTLSCSPISGHRSVSWYQQTPGQGLQFLFEYFSETQRNKGNFPGRFSGRQFSNSRSEMNVSTLELGDSALYLCASSTEVGGSSYEQYFGPGTRLTVT.

The rearrangement links TRBV6-5 to TRBJ2-3; D is perhaps TRBD2 (5 bases). Trimming pared 6 bases from V and 6 bases from J, leaving 10 bases between. CDR3 length: 12 residues. CDR1 is MNHEY, CDR2 SVGAGI, per germline. CDR3 coding DNA: TGTGCCAGCAGACCCCCGGGGGATACGCAGTATTTT. Amino acid sequence: CASRPPGDTQYF.

J is TRBJ1-2 and V is TRBV27; tentatively, D is TRBD1 (5 bases). The CDR3 sequence is 16 residues long. The germline V and J ends were trimmed by 2 bases and 8 bases, with 21 bases remaining between them. Germline CDR1 MNHEY, CDR2 SMNVEV (reference sequence). The CDR3 DNA sequence: TGTGCCAGCAGTTTAGGGGGTCCCCTTCAACTATGGGGCTACACCTTC. Its protein product is CASSLGGPLQLWGYTF.

The gene calls are TRBV6-1 and TRBJ2-7; 8 bases agree with TRBD1. The CDR3 spans 13 residues. Germline V gene sequence: CDR1 MNHNS, CDR2 SASEGT. J gave up 3 bases and V 6 bases, and 4 bases lay outside the gene matches. CDR3 in DNA: TGTGCCAGCAGGAACAGGGGGGTCTACGAGCAGTACTTC. Residues: CASRNRGVYEQYF.

The chain joins TRBV10-3 to TRBJ2-1; 7 positions match TRBD1. The V and J ends lost 6 bases and 7 bases, in that order; junction bases with no gene match: 9. The CDR3 runs 14 residues. Looked up from germline, CDR1 is ENHRY and CDR2 is SYGVKD. CDR3 DNA: TGTGCCATCAGCCCTGGGACAGCCCTGAATGAGCAGTTCTTC. Translated, it gives CAISPGTALNEQFF.

The CDR3 loop reads CSVDFGRAVDEQFF. CDR3 DNA sequence: TGCAGCGTTGATTTCGGGAGGGCCGTTGATGAGCAGTTCTTC. V usage is TRBV29-1 and J usage is TRBJ2-1, with 8 bases aligning to TRBD2. There are 14 residues in the CDR3. Trimming at V came to 3 bases and at J to 8 bases, leaving 9 bases not matched to a gene. Germline CDR1 SQVTM, CDR2 ANQGSEA.

The chain is built from TRBV6-1 and TRBJ2-2, with D possibly being TRBD2 (5 bases). Between the trimmed V and J ends, which lost 2 bases and 6 bases, there was a span of 13 bases. The CDR3 length is 15 residues. Germline assignment: CDR1 MNHNS and CDR2 SASEGT. The CDR3 reads CASSESPGWSGELFF. DNA of the CDR3: TGTGCCAGCAGTGAATCGCCGGGGTGGTCCGGGGAGCTGTTTTTT.

The CDR3 DNA sequence: TGCGCCAGCAGCCAAGAGTCTAGCGGACTCGATGAGCAGTTCTTC. Its protein product is CASSQESSGLDEQFF. The rearrangement joins TRBV4-3 to TRBJ2-1, with 7 bases identical to TRBD2. The CDR3 spans 15 residues. V shed 0 bases and J 8 bases; nucleotides not matched to a gene: 7. Germline V gene sequence: CDR1 LGHNA, CDR2 YSLEER.

The V gene is TRBV5-4, the J gene TRBJ2-1; 7 bases are a match to TRBD2. With 2 bases clipped from V and 12 bases from J, the junction kept 8 bases outside the gene matches. The CDR3 is made up of 13 amino acids. CDR1 is SGHNT and CDR2 is YYREEE in the germline V gene (reference sequence). The CDR3 region is CASSFREANAQFF. The CDR3 region has the DNA TGTGCCAGCAGCTTCCGGGAGGCAAACGCGCAGTTCTTC.